This record concerns one T cell receptor (beta chain) sequence. This clonotype was recorded a few times. This receptor's antigen is unknown. One base away there is no much larger clone; base qualities are not given. Trimming costs V 1 base and J 0 bases, and their ends lie 9 bases apart. The CDR3, cysteine through phenylalanine, is 15 amino acids long. Left in the record is the CDR3 DNA by itself, 45 bases read in frame from the first base. The CDR1 and CDR2 encoded by the germline V gene are MDHEN and SYDVKM. The method behind the library was RT-PCR. The instrument was an Illumina HiSeq 2500. TCRdb reworked the public reads: Q25 trimming with fastp, MiXCR clone assembly, productive beta chains retained. All rows with the same CDR3 protein become a single entry with the most common DNA and genes. This sample comprises 500,000 or so distinct CDR3 sequences, approximately 15% of them detected only once. Less than 4% of the sample goes to the ten largest clones.

This sample is drawn from a study of response to subunit inactivated influenza vaccine listed by TCRdb under 2018. For context, the study as a whole: Deep quantitative profiling of the T cell receptor repertoire was used in the study to follow responses to a trivalent subunit inactivated influenza vaccine.

Study-wide conclusions, independent of this receptor: The authors proposed that each seasonal influenza vaccination may bring in only a limited number of new T cells.

The clonotype comes from a man between 50 and 75 years old who received an inactivated influenza vaccine. Donor details come from another sample of the same person, matched by shared clones. The sequence links TRBV28 to TRBJ1-1; a confident D gene designation cannot be given. The source was CD4+ T cells sorted from PBMCs, collected approximately 25 months after vaccination. The encoded CDR3 is CASSLSAGLNTEAFF. The DNA sequence is given as TGTGCCAGCAGTTTATCGGCAGGCTTGAACACTGAAGCTTTCTTT.